The table lists the clone carrying this T cell receptor beta chain with a count of one. These data come from a study of control samples from healthy donors and cancer patients. With 8 bases removed from V and 2 bases from J, the gap between germline ends came to 7 bases. CDR3 size: 11 residues. Germline V gives CDR1 WNHNN, CDR2 SYGVQD (reference sequence). TCRdb's copy holds only in-frame clones and misses some; the assay was immunoSEQ multiplex PCR. The data show about 120,000 clones, about 95% seen once. This sequence joins TRBV10-1 and TRBJ2-7; TRBD1 might be the D (6 bases). This receptor was obtained from a man aged 25-45 years in good health. Source material: blood. CDR3: CASGDTYEQYF. The CDR3, as DNA: TGCGCCAGCGGGGACACCTACGAGCAGTACTTC.